The clone carrying this TCR beta chain occurred a few times. At the DNA level, this CDR3 is encoded by other sequences in the same sample as well. Followed longitudinally, the Seattle patients had been enrolled during active infection. This entry belongs to a study of blood T cell repertoires in COVID-19. Study-level background: Sites across the United States, Italy and Spain contributed samples from acute and convalescent COVID-19.

The germline V gene encodes CDR1 LGHDT and CDR2 YNNKEL (reference sequence). Trimming stripped 1 base from V and 2 bases from J, with 7 bases between. The CDR3 covers 14 residues. Authors' data handling: Amplified reference gene primers provided the basis for estimating nucleated cell counts. Assay: immunoSEQ multiplex PCR; the TCRdb copy retains only in-frame clones and omits some. V, J and clone size are taken as reported in that table, and D and trimming were inferred from the DNA itself. The top ten hold roughly 0.57% of the sample, which has under 200,000 clones, more than 75% seen once. This TCR was sampled from a man between 60 and 75 years old with COVID-19, enrolled during active disease. Sequencing input: peripheral blood. The V gene is TRBV3-1 (or the pseudogene TRBV3-2), the J gene TRBJ2-3; D gene uncertain. The CDR3 region has the DNA TGTGCCAGCAGCCAAGGGCAGTTCACAGATACGCAGTATTTT. It encodes CASSQGQFTDTQYF.